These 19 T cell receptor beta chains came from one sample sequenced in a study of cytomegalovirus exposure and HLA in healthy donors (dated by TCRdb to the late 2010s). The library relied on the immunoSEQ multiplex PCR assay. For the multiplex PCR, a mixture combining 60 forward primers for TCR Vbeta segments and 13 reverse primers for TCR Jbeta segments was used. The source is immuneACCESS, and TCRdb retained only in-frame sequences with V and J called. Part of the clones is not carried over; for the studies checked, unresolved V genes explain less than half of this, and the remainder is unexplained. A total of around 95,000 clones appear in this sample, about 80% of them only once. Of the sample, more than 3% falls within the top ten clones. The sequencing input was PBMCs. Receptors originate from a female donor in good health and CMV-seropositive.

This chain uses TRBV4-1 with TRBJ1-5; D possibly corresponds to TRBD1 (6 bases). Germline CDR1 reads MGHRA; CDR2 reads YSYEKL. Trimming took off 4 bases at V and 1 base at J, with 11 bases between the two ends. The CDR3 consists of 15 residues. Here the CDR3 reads CASSPAGTSNQPQHF. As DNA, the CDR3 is TGCGCCAGCAGCCCAGCCGGGACAAGCAATCAGCCCCAGCATTTT.

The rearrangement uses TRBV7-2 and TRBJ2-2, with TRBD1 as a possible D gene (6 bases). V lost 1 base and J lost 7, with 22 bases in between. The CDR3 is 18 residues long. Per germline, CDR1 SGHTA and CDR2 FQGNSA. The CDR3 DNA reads TGTGCCAGCAGCTTAGTCCCCACAGGGCAGGGGTTGAACGGGGAGCTGTTTTTT. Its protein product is CASSLVPTGQGLNGELFF.

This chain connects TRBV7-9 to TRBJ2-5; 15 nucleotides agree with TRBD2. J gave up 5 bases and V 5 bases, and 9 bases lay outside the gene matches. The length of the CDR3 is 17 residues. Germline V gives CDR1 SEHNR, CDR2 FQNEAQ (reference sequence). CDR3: CASSQGLAGGRRETQYF. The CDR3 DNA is TGTGCCAGCAGCCAAGGACTAGCGGGAGGGAGGAGGGAGACCCAGTACTTC. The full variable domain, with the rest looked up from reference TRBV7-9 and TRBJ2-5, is DTGVSQNPRHKITKRGQNVTFRCDPISEHNRLYWYRQTLGQGPEFLTYFQNEAQLEKSRLLSDRFSAERPKGSFSTLEIQRTEQGDSAMYLCASSQGLAGGRRETQYFGPGTRLLVL.

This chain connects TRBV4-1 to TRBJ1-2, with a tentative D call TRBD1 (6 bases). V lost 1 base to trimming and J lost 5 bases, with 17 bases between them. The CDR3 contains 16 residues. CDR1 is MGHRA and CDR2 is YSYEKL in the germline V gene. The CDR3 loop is CASSQARDTVVYGYTF. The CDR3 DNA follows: TGCGCCAGCAGCCAAGCTAGGGACACCGTTGTGTATGGCTACACCTTC.

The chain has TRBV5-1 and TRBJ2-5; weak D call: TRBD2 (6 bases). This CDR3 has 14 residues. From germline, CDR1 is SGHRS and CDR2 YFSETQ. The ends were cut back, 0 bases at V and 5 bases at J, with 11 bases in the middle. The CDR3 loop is CASSLAGRGETQYF. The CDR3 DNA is TGCGCCAGCAGCTTGGCCGGGAGAGGGGAGACCCAGTACTTC.

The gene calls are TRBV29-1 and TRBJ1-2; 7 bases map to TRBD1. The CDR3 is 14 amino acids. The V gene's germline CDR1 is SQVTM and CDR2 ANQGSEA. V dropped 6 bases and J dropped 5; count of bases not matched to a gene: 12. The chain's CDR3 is CSVSPPDRAYGYTF. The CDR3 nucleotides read TGCAGCGTCAGCCCACCCGACAGGGCGTATGGCTACACCTTC.

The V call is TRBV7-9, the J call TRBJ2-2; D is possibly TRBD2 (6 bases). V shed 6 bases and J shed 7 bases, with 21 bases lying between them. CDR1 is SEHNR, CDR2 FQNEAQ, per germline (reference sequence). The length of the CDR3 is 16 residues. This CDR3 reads CASSRTGDRGNGELFF. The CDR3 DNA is TGTGCCAGCAGTCGCACGGGGGATAGGGGAAACGGGGAGCTGTTTTTT.

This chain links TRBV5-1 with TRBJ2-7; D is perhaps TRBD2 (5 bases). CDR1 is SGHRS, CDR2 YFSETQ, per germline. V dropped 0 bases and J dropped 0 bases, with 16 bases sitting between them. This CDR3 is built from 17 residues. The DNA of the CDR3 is TGCGCCAGCAGCTTGGCCACCTCGGGGTTTCCCTCCTACGAGCAGTACTTC. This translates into CASSLATSGFPSYEQYF.

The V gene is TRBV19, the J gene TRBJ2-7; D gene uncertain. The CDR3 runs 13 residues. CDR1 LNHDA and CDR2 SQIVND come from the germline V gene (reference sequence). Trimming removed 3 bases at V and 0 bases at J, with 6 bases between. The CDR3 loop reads CASSISSSYEQYF. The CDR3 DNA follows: TGTGCCAGTAGTATCTCTAGCTCCTACGAGCAGTACTTC.

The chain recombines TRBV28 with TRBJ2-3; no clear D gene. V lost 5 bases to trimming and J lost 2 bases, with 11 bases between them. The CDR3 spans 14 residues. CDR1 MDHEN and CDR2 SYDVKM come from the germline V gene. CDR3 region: CASSPPEDTDTQYF. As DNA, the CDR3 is TGTGCCAGCAGTCCCCCTGAGGACACAGATACGCAGTATTTT. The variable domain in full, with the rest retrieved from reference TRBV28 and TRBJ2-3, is DVKVTQSSRYLVKRTGEKVFLECVQDMDHENMFWYRQDPGLGLRLIYFSYDVKMKEKGDIPEGYSVSREKKERFSLILESASTNQTSMYLCASSPPEDTDTQYFGPGTRLTVL.

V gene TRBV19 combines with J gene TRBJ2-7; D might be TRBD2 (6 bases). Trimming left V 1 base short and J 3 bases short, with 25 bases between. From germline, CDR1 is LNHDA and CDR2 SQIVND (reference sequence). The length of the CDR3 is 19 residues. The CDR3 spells CASSIVGQDPPGGYYEQYF. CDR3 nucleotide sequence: TGTGCCAGTAGTATAGTTGGGCAAGATCCTCCCGGAGGGTACTACGAGCAGTACTTC.

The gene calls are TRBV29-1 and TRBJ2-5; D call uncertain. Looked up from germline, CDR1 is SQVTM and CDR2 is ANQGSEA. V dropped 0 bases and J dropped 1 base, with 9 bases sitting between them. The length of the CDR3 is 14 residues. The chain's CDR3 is CSVEDPAGQETQYF. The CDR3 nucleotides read TGCAGCGTTGAAGATCCGGCAGGCCAAGAGACCCAGTACTTC.

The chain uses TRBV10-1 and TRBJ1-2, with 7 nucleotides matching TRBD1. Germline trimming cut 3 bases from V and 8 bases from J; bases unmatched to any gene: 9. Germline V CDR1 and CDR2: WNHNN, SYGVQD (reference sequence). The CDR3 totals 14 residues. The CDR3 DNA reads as TGCGCCAGCAGTGACGATGCCAGGGGGAAGGGCTACACCTTC. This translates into CASSDDARGKGYTF.

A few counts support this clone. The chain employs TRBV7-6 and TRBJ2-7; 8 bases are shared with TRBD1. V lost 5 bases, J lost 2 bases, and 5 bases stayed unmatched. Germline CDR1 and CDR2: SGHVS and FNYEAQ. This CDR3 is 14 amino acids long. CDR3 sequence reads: CASSAPDRAYEQYF. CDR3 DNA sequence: TGTGCCAGCAGCGCTCCGGACAGGGCCTACGAGCAGTACTTC.

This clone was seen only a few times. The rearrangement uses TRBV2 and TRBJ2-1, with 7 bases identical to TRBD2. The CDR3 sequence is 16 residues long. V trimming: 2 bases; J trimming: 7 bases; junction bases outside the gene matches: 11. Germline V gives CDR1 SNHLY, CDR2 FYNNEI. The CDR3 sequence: CASSERSSGLWNEQFF. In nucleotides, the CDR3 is TGTGCCAGCAGTGAAAGGTCTAGCGGCCTTTGGAATGAGCAGTTCTTC. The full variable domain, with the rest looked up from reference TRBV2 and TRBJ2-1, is EPEVTQTPSHQVTQMGQEVILRCVPISNHLYFYWYRQILGQKVEFLVSFYNNEISEKSEIFDDQFSVERPDGSNFTLKIRSTKLEDSAMYFCASSERSSGLWNEQFFGPGTRLTVL.

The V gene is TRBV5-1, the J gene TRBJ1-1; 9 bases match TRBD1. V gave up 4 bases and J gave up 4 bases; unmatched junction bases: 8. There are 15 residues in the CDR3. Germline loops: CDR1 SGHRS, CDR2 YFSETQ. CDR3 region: CASSRRQGVGTEAFF. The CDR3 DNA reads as TGCGCCAGCAGCCGGAGACAGGGGGTTGGCACTGAAGCTTTCTTT.

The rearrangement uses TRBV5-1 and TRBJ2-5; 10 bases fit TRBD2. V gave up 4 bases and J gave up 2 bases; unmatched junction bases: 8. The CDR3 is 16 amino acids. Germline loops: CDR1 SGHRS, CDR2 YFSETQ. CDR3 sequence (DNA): TGCGCCAGCAGCCCCCGAGCGGGGGGGACGCAAGAGACCCAGTACTTC. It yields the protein CASSPRAGGTQETQYF.

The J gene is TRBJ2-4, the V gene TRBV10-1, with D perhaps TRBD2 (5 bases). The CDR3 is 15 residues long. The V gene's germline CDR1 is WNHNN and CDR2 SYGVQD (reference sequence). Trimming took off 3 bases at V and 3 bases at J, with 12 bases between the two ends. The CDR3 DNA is TGCGCCAGCAGTGACTCTCGGGGAGACAAAAACATTCAGTACTTC. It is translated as CASSDSRGDKNIQYF.

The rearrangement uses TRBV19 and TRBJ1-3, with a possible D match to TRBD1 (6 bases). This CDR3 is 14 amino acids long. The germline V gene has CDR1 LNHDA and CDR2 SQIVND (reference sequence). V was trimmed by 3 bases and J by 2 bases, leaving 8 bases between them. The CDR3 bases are TGTGCCAGTAGTATCCAGGGGACTGGAAACACCATATATTTT. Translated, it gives CASSIQGTGNTIYF.